The sample holds many counts of the clone carrying this T cell receptor beta chain. Its antigen is still unknown. Time point given: persistent/refractory GD, antithyroid drugs over 5 years with positive TRAb. There was RNA extracted from PBMCs, and the TCR library was made from it. A blood draw put around 9.1 milliliters of peripheral blood into EDTA tubes. The data stem from a study of regulatory T cells in long-lasting Graves disease. Notes on the study in general: Persistent Graves' disease cases displayed lower TCR diversity than newly diagnosed ones. Accuracy was perhaps lowered by the small sample size.

HTBI primers from iRepertoire and Arm-PCR of CDR3 regions yielded the TCR beta libraries. TCRdb re-called the multiplex PCR reads through MiXCR, storing one row per CDR3 protein. The data hold some 370,000 distinct CDR3 sequences, with less than 25% observed a single time. The input for sequencing was peripheral blood mononuclear cells (PBMCs), taken when the disease was refractory, from a patient treated with antithyroid drugs. The clonotype was recovered from a female donor with Graves disease.

The chain's CDR3 is CASSSEAGESNQPQHF. CDR3 DNA sequence: TGTGCCAGCAGTTCCGAGGCAGGGGAAAGTAATCAGCCCCAGCATTTT. This sequence joins TRBV28 and TRBJ1-5, with D perhaps TRBD1 (6 bases). The CDR3 spans 16 residues. Deletions cut 4 bases from V and 4 bases from J, with 17 bases between. Germline CDR1 reads MDHEN; CDR2 reads SYDVKM.